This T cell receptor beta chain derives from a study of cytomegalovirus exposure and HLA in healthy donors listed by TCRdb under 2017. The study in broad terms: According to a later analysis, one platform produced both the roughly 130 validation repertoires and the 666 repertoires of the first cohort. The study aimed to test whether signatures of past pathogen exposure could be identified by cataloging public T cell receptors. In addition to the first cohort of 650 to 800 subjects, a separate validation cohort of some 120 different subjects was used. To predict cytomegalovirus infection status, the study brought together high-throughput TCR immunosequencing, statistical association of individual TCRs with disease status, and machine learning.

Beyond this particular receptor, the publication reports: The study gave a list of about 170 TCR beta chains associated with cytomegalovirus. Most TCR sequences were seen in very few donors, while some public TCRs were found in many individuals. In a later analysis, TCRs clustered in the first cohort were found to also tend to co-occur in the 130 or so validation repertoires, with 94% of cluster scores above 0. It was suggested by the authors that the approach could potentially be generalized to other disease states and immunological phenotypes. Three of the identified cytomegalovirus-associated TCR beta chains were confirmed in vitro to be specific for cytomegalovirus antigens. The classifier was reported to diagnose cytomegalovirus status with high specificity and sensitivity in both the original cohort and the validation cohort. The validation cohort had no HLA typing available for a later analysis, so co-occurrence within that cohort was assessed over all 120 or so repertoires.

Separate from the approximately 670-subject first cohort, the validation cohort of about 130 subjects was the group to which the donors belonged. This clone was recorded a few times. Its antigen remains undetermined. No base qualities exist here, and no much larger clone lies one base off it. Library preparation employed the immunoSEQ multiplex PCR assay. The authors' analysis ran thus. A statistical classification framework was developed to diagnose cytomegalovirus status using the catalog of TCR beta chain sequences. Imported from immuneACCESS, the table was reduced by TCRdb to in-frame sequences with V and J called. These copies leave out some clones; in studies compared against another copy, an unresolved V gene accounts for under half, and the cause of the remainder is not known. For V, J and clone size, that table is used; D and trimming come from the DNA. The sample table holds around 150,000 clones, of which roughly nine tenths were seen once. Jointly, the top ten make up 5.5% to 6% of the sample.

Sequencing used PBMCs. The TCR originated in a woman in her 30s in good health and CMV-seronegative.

The nucleotide sequence is given as TGTGCCAGCAGTGAGGGACAGGGTAATGAAAAACTGTTTTTT. Its product reads: CASSEGQGNEKLFF. The chain uses TRBV6-1 and TRBJ1-4; TRBD1 aligns with 9 central bases. Taken from the germline V gene, the CDR1 and CDR2 loops are MNHNS and SASEGT. The CDR3 has 14 amino acids, counting the end cysteine and phenylalanine. Just the 42-base CDR3 DNA is kept, in frame starting at base 1. Trimmed from V: 3 bases; trimmed from J: 4 bases; junction bases lacking a gene match: 0.